This T cell receptor (beta chain) was captured in a study of blood T cell repertoires in COVID-19. Study background: T cells, B-cell-depleted T cells, or PBMCs supplied cDNA or gDNA.

Enrolled during active infection, Seattle patients were then followed longitudinally. Some clones are missing from TCRdb's copy, which holds only in-frame ones; the method was immunoSEQ multiplex PCR. This table has 150,000 to 200,000 clones, approximately 86% appearing once. This clone was counted only a few times. Germline CDR1 reads SGHTA; CDR2 reads FQGNSA. The CDR3 is 17 residues long. Deletions cut 1 base from V and 6 bases from J, with 16 bases between. Sequenced input: peripheral blood. The rearrangement joins TRBV7-2 to TRBJ1-6; D is uncertain. The receptor was isolated from a man in his 60s with COVID-19, enrolled during active disease. DNA for the CDR3: TGTGCCAGCAGCTTAGATGGTGCGGGGAGCCCTAATTCACCCCTCCACTTT. Its translation: CASSLDGAGSPNSPLHF.